A selection of T cell receptor beta chains follows, all from one sample in a study of T cell responses to AZD1222 COVID-19 vaccine. Clones were read by immunoSEQ multiplex PCR, and TCRdb kept only the in-frame ones, dropping some. Among about 160,000 clones, approximately 92% were seen once, and the ten largest hold under 4%. The source was peripheral blood, collected 28 days after the second AZD1222 dose. These receptors were obtained from an adult who received the AZD1222 COVID-19 vaccine. Both conserved end residues are part of each CDR3. The D gene is left open where the match is weak. A row's size may be missing; if present it is once, few, many or a size class.

abundance: NA; j_gene: TRBJ1-2; d_gene: TRBD1; v_gene: TRBV7-2; CDR3nt: TGTGCCAGCAGCTTAGAAGCGACAGGGGGCCACTGGAACTATGGCTACACCTTC; CDR3aa: CASSLEATGGHWNYGYTF
abundance: once; j_gene: TRBJ1-2; d_gene: NA; v_gene: TRBV15; CDR3nt: TGTGCCACCAGCAGAGTGGCGGATTCATATGGCTACACCTTC; CDR3aa: CATSRVADSYGYTF
abundance: once; j_gene: TRBJ2-5; d_gene: TRBD2; v_gene: TRBV10-3; CDR3nt: TGTGCCATCAGTGAGTCGGGGACTAGTGTAGAGACCCAGTACTTC; CDR3aa: CAISESGTSVETQYF
abundance: NA; j_gene: TRBJ2-6; d_gene: NA; v_gene: TRBV7-8; CDR3nt: TGTGCCAGCAGCTTGCGACCGAGCAGCTCTGGGGCCAACGTCCTGACTTTC; CDR3aa: CASSLRPSSSGANVLTF
abundance: NA; j_gene: TRBJ1-5; d_gene: NA; v_gene: TRBV6-5; CDR3nt: TGTGCCAGCAGGGACCAATCTTATAGCAATCAGCCCCAGCATTTT; CDR3aa: CASRDQSYSNQPQHF
abundance: NA; j_gene: TRBJ1-1; d_gene: NA; v_gene: TRBV5-1; CDR3nt: TGCGCCAGCAGCTTGCCGGGTTTGGTCACTGAAGCTTTCTTT; CDR3aa: CASSLPGLVTEAFF
abundance: once; j_gene: TRBJ1-2; d_gene: NA; v_gene: TRBV25-1; CDR3nt: TGTGCCAGCAGTGCTGGGCGCCACTATGGCTACACCTTC; CDR3aa: CASSAGRHYGYTF
abundance: once; j_gene: TRBJ2-3; d_gene: NA; v_gene: TRBV5-1; CDR3nt: TGCGCCAGCAGCACGGGCCAGGCCCAGGTCCCAGATACGCAGTATTTT; CDR3aa: CASSTGQAQVPDTQYF
abundance: NA; j_gene: TRBJ1-1; d_gene: TRBD1; v_gene: TRBV6-5; CDR3nt: TGTGCCAGCATGGGACAGGGGAACACTGAAGCTTTCTTT; CDR3aa: CASMGQGNTEAFF
abundance: NA; j_gene: TRBJ1-1; d_gene: NA; v_gene: TRBV3-1/TRBV3-2; CDR3nt: TGTGCCAGCAGCCAAGGGGCTTGGACTGAAGCTTTCTTT; CDR3aa: CASSQGAWTEAFF
abundance: NA; j_gene: TRBJ2-7; d_gene: NA; v_gene: TRBV5-6; CDR3nt: TGTGCCAGCAGCTCTCGGACCTACGAGCAGTACTTC; CDR3aa: CASSSRTYEQYF
abundance: many; j_gene: TRBJ2-5; d_gene: TRBD2; v_gene: TRBV6-2/TRBV6-3; CDR3nt: TGTGCCAGCAGCCCTAGACTAGCATGGCCCGAAGAGACCCAGTACTTC; CDR3aa: CASSPRLAWPEETQYF
abundance: NA; j_gene: TRBJ2-3; d_gene: NA; v_gene: TRBV5-1; CDR3nt: TGCGCCAGCAGCACCCGACTAGGAGTCGACACAGATACGCAGTATTTT; CDR3aa: CASSTRLGVDTDTQYF
abundance: NA; j_gene: TRBJ1-1; d_gene: NA; v_gene: TRBV27; CDR3nt: TGTGCCAGCTCGCGGGGCATGAACATGAACACTGAAGCTTTCTTT; CDR3aa: CASSRGMNMNTEAFF
abundance: NA; j_gene: TRBJ1-4; d_gene: NA; v_gene: TRBV24-1; CDR3nt: TGTGCCACCAGTGAACAGGGTGCAACTAATGAAAAACTGTTTTTT; CDR3aa: CATSEQGATNEKLFF
abundance: NA; j_gene: TRBJ2-2; d_gene: TRBD1; v_gene: TRBV28; CDR3nt: TGTGCCAGCAGCCCTTACAGGGGGCTAGGCACCGGGGAGCTGTTTTTT; CDR3aa: CASSPYRGLGTGELFF
abundance: NA; j_gene: TRBJ2-7; d_gene: NA; v_gene: TRBV19; CDR3nt: TGTGCCAGTAGTATTGGTTCGCGCTACGAGCAGTACTTC; CDR3aa: CASSIGSRYEQYF
abundance: NA; j_gene: TRBJ1-1; d_gene: NA; v_gene: TRBV20-1; CDR3nt: TGCAGTGCGGGGAACACTGAAGCTTTCTTT; CDR3aa: CSAGNTEAFF
abundance: NA; j_gene: TRBJ1-4; d_gene: NA; v_gene: TRBV18; CDR3nt: TGTGCCAGCTCACCCGACAGAGAACACGTATTTTTT; CDR3aa: CASSPDREHVFF
abundance: NA; j_gene: TRBJ1-2; d_gene: NA; v_gene: TRBV5-1; CDR3nt: TGCGCCAGCAGCTCGGACACCACTAACTATGGCTACACCTTC; CDR3aa: CASSSDTTNYGYTF
abundance: NA; j_gene: TRBJ1-2; d_gene: NA; v_gene: TRBV11-1; CDR3nt: TGTGCCAGCAGCTCATGGTCGGGGGCGCGCGGCTACACCTTC; CDR3aa: CASSSWSGARGYTF
abundance: NA; j_gene: TRBJ1-2; d_gene: TRBD1; v_gene: TRBV7-2; CDR3nt: TGTGCCAGCAGCCTAACGGACAGGCGTTTATACTATGGCTACACCTTC; CDR3aa: CASSLTDRRLYYGYTF
abundance: NA; j_gene: TRBJ1-5; d_gene: TRBD1; v_gene: TRBV6-5; CDR3nt: TGTGCCAGCAGTACGGACAGGGATCAGCCCCAGCATTTT; CDR3aa: CASSTDRDQPQHF
abundance: NA; j_gene: TRBJ1-2; d_gene: NA; v_gene: TRBV15; CDR3nt: TGTGCCACCAGCAGAGAAAAACGGTACTATGGCTACACCTTC; CDR3aa: CATSREKRYYGYTF
abundance: NA; j_gene: TRBJ2-1; d_gene: NA; v_gene: TRBV9; CDR3nt: TGTGCCAGCAGCGTAGGTTCTAGGAGCTCCTACAATGAGCAGTTCTTC; CDR3aa: CASSVGSRSSYNEQFF
abundance: NA; j_gene: TRBJ2-5; d_gene: TRBD1; v_gene: TRBV11-3; CDR3nt: TGTGCCAGCAGCGCCGGGACAGGGGGCCAAGAGACCCAGTACTTC; CDR3aa: CASSAGTGGQETQYF
abundance: NA; j_gene: TRBJ1-2; d_gene: NA; v_gene: TRBV19; CDR3nt: TGTGCCAGTAGTATGACGGTTAACTATGGCTACACCTTC; CDR3aa: CASSMTVNYGYTF
abundance: NA; j_gene: TRBJ1-4; d_gene: NA; v_gene: TRBV2; CDR3nt: TGTGCCAGCAGTGAACCGGATGAGCCTGGGGAAAAACTGTTTTTT; CDR3aa: CASSEPDEPGEKLFF
abundance: NA; j_gene: TRBJ1-2; d_gene: NA; v_gene: TRBV30; CDR3nt: TGTGCCTGGAGTGTAGGACCCCTAAGCCAGAACTATGGCTACACCTTC; CDR3aa: CAWSVGPLSQNYGYTF
abundance: NA; j_gene: TRBJ1-2; d_gene: NA; v_gene: TRBV5-1; CDR3nt: TGCGCCAGCAGCTTGGCCGCTGGAGCTAACTATGGCTACACCTTC; CDR3aa: CASSLAAGANYGYTF
abundance: NA; j_gene: TRBJ2-7; d_gene: TRBD2; v_gene: TRBV5-4; CDR3nt: TGTGCCAGCAGCCAGGGACTAGCGGTCTCCTACGAGCAGTACTTC; CDR3aa: CASSQGLAVSYEQYF
abundance: once; j_gene: TRBJ1-5; d_gene: NA; v_gene: TRBV7-9; CDR3nt: TGTGCCAGCAGCTTCCAGGGGAAAAGCAATCAGCCCCAGCATTTT; CDR3aa: CASSFQGKSNQPQHF
abundance: NA; j_gene: TRBJ1-2; d_gene: NA; v_gene: TRBV29-1; CDR3nt: TGCAGCGGGACGGGCGGGTATGGCTACACCTTC; CDR3aa: CSGTGGYGYTF
abundance: NA; j_gene: TRBJ2-3; d_gene: TRBD2; v_gene: TRBV7-9; CDR3nt: TGTGCCAGCAGCCGATCGGCGGGAGGGAGCACAGATACGCAGTATTTT; CDR3aa: CASSRSAGGSTDTQYF
abundance: NA; j_gene: TRBJ1-1; d_gene: NA; v_gene: TRBV3-1/TRBV3-2; CDR3nt: TGTGCCAGCAGCCTGAGTATGGTACTGAGCTTGAACACTGAAGCTTTCTTT; CDR3aa: CASSLSMVLSLNTEAFF
abundance: NA; j_gene: TRBJ1-1; d_gene: NA; v_gene: TRBV5-1; CDR3nt: TGCGCCAGCAGCCCCCTCGGGGCGATGAACACTGAAGCTTTCTTT; CDR3aa: CASSPLGAMNTEAFF